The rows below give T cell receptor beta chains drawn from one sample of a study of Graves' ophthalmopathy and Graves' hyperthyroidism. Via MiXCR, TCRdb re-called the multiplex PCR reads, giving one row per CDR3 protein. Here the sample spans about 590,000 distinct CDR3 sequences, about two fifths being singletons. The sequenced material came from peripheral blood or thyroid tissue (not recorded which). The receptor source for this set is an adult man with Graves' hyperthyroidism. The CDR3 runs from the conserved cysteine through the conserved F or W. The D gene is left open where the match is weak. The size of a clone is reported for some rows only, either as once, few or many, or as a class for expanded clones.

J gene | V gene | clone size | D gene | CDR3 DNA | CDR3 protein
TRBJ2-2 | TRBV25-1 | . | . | TGTGCCAGCAGTGAATATAGCCGAGGGGGAAGGGACACCGGGGAGCTGTTTTTT | CASSEYSRGGRDTGELFF
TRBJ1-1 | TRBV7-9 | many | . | TGTGCCAGCAGCTTCCCGGTAACAACTGAAGCTTTCTTT | CASSFPVTTEAFF
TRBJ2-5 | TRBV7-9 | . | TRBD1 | TGTGCCAGCAGCTTTCTCCCGGGACAGGACCAGTACTTC | CASSFLPGQDQYF
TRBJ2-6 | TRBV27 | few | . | TGTGCCAGCTCATTACTGGTCCCCACGATGGCTGGGGCCAACGTCCTGACTTTC | CASSLLVPTMAGANVLTF
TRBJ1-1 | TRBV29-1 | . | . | TGCAGCGTGGGGGACTTACTAGCGGGGGACACTGAAGCTTTCTTT | CSVGDLLAGDTEAFF
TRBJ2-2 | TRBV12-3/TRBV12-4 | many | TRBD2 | TGTGCCAGCAGTCCTAGCGGGGGGGCCACCGGGGAGCTGTTTTTT | CASSPSGGATGELFF
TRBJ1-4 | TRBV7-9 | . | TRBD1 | TGTGCCAGCAGCTTGTTCCAGGGGGGTGAAAAACTGTTTTTT | CASSLFQGGEKLFF
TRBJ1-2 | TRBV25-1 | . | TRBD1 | TGTGCCAGCAGTGCTTCCGACAGGGGGGAGAATGGCTACACCTTC | CASSASDRGENGYTF
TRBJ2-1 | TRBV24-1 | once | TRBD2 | TGTGCCACCAGTGACGCCGGACTAGCGGACTACAATGAGCAGTTCTTC | CATSDAGLADYNEQFF
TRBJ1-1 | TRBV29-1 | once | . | TGTAGCGTAGACCCGGGGCGGAACACTGAAGCTTTCTTT | CSVDPGRNTEAFF
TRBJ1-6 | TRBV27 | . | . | TGTGCCAGCAGACGTGGGGGGGCCAATTCACCCCTCCACTTT | CASRRGGANSPLHF
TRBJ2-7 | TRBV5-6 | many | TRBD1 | TGTGCCAGCAGCGTGGACAGGGGGCCCTACGAGCAGTACTTC | CASSVDRGPYEQYF
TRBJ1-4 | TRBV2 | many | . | TGTGCCAGCAGTGACAGGACGACAACTAATGAAAAACTGTTTTTT | CASSDRTTTNEKLFF
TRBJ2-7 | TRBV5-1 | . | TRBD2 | TGCGCCAGCAGCTTTGGACTAGCCCCTACCTACGAGCAGTACTTC | CASSFGLAPTYEQYF
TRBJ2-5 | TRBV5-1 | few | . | TGCGCCAGCAGTAGGGCGGAGGAGACCCAGTACTTC | CASSRAEETQYF
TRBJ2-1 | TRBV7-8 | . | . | TGTGCCAGCAGCTTCTCGGCCCTGGACAATGAGCAGTTCTTC | CASSFSALDNEQFF
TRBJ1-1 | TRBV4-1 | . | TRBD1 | TGCGCCAGCAGCCAAGCCTTGGGGAGGACAGGGGGTATGAACACTGAAGCTTTCTTT | CASSQALGRTGGMNTEAFF
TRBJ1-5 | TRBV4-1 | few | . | TGCGCCAGCAGCCAAGATTGGGGGGTCGGGCCCCAGCATTTT | CASSQDWGVGPQHF